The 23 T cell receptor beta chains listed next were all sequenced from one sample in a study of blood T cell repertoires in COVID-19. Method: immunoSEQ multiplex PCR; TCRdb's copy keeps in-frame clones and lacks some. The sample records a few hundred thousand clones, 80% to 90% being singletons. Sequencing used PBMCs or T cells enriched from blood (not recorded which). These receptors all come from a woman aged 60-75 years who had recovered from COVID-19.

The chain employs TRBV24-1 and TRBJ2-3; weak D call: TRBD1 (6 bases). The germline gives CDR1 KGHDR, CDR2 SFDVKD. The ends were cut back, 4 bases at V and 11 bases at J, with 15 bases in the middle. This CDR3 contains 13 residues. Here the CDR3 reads CATSEPPGQLQYF. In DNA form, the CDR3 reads TGTGCCACCAGTGAACCACCGGGACAACTGCAGTATTTT.

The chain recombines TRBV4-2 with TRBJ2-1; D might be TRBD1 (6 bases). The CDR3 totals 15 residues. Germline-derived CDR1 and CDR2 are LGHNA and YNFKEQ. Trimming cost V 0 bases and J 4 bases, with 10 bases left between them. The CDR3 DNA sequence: TGTGCCAGCAGCCAAGATTGGACAGTTTACAATGAGCAGTTCTTC. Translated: CASSQDWTVYNEQFF.

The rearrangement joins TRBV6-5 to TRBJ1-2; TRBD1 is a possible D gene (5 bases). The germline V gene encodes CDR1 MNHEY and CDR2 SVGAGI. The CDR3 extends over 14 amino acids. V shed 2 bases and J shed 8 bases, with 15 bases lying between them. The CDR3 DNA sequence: TGTGCCAGCAGTTACCGGCACAGGTCCCCCGGCTACACCTTC. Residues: CASSYRHRSPGYTF.

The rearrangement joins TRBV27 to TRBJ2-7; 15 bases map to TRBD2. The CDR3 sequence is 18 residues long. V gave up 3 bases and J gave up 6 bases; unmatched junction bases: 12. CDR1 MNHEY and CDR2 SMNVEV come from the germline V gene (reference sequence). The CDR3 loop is CASSFVGLAGGSGREQYF. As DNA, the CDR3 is TGTGCCAGCAGTTTCGTCGGACTAGCGGGGGGGTCAGGGCGCGAGCAGTACTTC.

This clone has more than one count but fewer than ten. The CDR3 region is CASSPLQETNYGYTF. The CDR3 DNA sequence: TGTGCCAGCTCACCACTACAGGAAACTAACTATGGCTACACCTTC. V usage is TRBV18 and J usage is TRBJ1-2; possibly TRBD1 for D (5 bases). Germline V gives CDR1 KGHSH, CDR2 LQKENI. V lost 1 base and J lost 0, with 9 bases in between. The CDR3 has 15 amino acids.

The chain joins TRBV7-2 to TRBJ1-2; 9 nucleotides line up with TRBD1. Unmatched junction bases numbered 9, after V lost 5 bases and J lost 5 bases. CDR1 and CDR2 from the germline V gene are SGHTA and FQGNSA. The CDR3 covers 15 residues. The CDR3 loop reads CASSHRDRDGYGYTF. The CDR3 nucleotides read TGTGCCAGCAGCCACCGGGACAGGGATGGATATGGCTACACCTTC.

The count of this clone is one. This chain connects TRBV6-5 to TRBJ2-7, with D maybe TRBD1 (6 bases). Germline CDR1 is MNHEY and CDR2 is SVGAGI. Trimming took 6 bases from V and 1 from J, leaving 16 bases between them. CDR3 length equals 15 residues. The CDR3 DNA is TGTGCCAGCAGCCTACAGGGAATAAAATCCTACGAGCAGTACGTC. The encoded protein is CASSLQGIKSYEQYV.

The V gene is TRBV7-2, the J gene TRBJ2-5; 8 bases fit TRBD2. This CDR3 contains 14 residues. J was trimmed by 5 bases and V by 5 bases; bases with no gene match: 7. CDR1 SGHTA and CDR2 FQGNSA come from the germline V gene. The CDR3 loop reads CASSQMRGAETQYF. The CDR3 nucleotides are TGTGCCAGCAGCCAGATGCGGGGGGCGGAGACCCAGTACTTC.

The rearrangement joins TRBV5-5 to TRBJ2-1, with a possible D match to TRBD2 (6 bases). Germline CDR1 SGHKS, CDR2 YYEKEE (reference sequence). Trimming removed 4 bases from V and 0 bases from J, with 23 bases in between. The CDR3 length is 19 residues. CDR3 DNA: TGTGCCAGCAGCATACAGTCCGGGACTTTCCGGAGCTCCTACAATGAGCAGTTCTTC. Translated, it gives CASSIQSGTFRSSYNEQFF.

DNA of the CDR3: TGTGCCAGCAGCAGACAGGGGATTGATCAGCCCCAGCATTTT. This sequence encodes CASSRQGIDQPQHF. This chain links TRBV6-5 with TRBJ1-5, with 8 bases that match TRBD1. The CDR3 is 14 residues long. Trimming took 6 bases from V and 5 from J; bases not matched to a gene: 6. The germline V gene has CDR1 MNHEY and CDR2 SVGAGI.

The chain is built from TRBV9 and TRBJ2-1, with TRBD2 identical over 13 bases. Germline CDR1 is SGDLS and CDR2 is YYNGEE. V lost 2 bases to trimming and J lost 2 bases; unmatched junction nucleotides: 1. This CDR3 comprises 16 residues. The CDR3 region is CASSVTSGGAYNEQFF. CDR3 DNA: TGTGCCAGCAGCGTTACTAGCGGGGGGGCCTACAATGAGCAGTTCTTC.

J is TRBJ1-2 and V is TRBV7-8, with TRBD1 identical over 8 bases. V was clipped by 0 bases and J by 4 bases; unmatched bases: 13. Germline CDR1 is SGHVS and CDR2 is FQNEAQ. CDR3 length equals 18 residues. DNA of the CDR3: TGTGCCAGCAGCTTAGCCCGGGACAGGAAGGGAGTAGGCTATGGCTACACCTTC. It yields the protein CASSLARDRKGVGYGYTF.

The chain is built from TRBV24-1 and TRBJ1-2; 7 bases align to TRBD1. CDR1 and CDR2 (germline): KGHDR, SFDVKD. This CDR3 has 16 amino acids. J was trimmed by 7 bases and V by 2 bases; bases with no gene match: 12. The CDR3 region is CATSDSIQGVDSGYTF. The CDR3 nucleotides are TGTGCCACCAGTGATTCAATTCAGGGGGTCGACTCTGGCTACACCTTC.

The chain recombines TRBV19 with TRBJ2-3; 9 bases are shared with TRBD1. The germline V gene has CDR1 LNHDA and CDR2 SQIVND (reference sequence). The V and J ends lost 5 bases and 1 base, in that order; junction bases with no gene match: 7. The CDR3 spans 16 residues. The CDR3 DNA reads TGTGCCAGTAGTTTTGGACAGGGGCCCCGCACAGATACGCAGTATTTT. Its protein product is CASSFGQGPRTDTQYF.

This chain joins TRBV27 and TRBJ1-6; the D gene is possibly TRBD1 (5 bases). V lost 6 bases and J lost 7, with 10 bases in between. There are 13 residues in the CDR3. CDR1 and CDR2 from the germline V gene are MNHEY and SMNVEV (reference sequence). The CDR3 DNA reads TGTGCCAGCAGGACAAGGGGAAATTCACCCCTCCACTTT. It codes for CASRTRGNSPLHF.

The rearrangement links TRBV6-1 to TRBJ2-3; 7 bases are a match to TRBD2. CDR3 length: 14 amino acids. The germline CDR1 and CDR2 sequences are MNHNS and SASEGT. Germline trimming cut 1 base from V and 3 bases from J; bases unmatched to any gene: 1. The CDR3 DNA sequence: TGTGCCAGCAGTGAAGTGCGGGGGACAGATACGCAGTATTTT. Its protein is CASSEVRGTDTQYF.

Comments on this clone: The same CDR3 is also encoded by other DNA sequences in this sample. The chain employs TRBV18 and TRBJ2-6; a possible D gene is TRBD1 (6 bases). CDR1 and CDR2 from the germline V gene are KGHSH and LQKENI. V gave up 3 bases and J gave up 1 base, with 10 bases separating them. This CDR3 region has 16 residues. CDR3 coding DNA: TGTGCCAGCTCACCGGGACAACCTTCTGGGGCCAACGTCCTGACTTTC. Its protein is CASSPGQPSGANVLTF.

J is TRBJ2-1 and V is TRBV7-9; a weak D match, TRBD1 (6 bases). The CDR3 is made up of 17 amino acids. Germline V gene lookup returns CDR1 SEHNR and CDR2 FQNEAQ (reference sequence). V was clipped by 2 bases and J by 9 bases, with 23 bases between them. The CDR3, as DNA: TGTGCCAGCAGCTTATATTCGGTCGTTGGACAGACATTTGAGCAGTTCTTC. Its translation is CASSLYSVVGQTFEQFF.

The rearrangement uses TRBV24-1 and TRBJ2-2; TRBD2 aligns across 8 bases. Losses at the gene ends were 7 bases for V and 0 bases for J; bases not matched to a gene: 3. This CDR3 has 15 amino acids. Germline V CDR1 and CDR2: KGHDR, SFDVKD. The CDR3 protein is CATSRAGANTGELFF. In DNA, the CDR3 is TGTGCCACCAGCAGAGCGGGGGCGAACACCGGGGAGCTGTTTTTT.

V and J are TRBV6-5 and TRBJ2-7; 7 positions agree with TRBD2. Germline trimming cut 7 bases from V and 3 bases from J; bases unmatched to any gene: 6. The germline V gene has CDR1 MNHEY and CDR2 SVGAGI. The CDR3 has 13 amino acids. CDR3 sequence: CASNRAGNYEQYV. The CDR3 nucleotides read TGTGCCAGCAACAGAGCGGGGAACTACGAGCAGTACGTC.

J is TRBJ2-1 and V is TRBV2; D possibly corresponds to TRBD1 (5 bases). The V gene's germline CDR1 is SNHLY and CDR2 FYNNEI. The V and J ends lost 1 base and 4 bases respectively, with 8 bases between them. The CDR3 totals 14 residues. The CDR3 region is CASSEDGAYNEQFF. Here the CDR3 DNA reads TGTGCCAGCAGTGAAGATGGGGCGTACAATGAGCAGTTCTTC.

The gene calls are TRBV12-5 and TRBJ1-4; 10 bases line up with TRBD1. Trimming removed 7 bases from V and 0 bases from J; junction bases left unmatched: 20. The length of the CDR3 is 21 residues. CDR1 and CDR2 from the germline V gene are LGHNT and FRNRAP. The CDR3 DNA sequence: TGTGCTAGTGCCCCTTATCGGACAGGGGGAATCATTTCCACAACTAATGAAAAACTGTTTTTT. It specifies CASAPYRTGGIISTTNEKLFF.

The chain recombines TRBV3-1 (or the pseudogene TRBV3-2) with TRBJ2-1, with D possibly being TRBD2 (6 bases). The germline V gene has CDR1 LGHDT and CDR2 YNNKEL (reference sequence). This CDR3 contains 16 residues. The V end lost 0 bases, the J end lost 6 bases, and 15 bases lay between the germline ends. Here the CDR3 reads CASSQELGKGGNEQFF. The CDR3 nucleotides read TGTGCCAGCAGCCAAGAATTAGGTAAGGGAGGCAATGAGCAGTTCTTC.